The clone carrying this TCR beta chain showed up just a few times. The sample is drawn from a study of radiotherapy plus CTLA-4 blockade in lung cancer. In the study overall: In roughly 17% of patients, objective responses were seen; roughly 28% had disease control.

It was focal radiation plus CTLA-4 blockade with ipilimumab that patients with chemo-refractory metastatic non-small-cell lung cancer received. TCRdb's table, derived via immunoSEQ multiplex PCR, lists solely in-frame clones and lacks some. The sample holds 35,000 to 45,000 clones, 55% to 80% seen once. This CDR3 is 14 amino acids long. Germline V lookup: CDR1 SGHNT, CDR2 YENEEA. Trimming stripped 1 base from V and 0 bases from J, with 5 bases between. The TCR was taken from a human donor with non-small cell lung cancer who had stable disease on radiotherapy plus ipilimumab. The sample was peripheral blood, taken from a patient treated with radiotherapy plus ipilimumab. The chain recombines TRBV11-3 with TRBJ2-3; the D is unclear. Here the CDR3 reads CASSLGGSTDTQYF. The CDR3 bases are TGTGCCAGCAGCTTAGGCGGAAGCACAGATACGCAGTATTTT. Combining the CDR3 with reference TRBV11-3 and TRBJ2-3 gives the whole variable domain EAGVVQSPRYKIIEKKQPVAFWCNPISGHNTLYWYLQNLGQGPELLIRYENEEAVDDSQLPKDRFSAERLKGVDSTLKIQPAELGDSAVYLCASSLGGSTDTQYFGPGTRLTVL.